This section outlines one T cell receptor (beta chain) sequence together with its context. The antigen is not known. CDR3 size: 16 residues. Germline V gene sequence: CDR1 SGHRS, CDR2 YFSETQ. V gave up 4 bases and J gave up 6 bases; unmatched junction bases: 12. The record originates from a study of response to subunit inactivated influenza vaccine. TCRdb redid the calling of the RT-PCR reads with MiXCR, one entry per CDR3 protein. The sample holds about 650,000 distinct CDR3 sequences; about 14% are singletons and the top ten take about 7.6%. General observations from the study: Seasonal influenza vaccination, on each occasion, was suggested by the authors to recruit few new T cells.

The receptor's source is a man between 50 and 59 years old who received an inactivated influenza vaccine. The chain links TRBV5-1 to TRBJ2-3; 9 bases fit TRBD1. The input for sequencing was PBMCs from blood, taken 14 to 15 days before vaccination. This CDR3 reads CASSISVGQGTDTQYF. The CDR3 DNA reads TGCGCCAGCAGCATCTCAGTAGGACAGGGGACCGATACGCAGTATTTT.